These T cell receptor beta chains were read from a single sample in a study of cytomegalovirus exposure and HLA in healthy donors. TCRdb's table, derived via immunoSEQ multiplex PCR, lists solely in-frame clones and lacks some. The sample lists about 97,000 clones, approximately 76% occurring once. Sequenced sample: PBMCs. The receptors originated from a man between 40 and 49 years old in good health and CMV-seronegative. Each CDR3 is given with its conserved first and last residue. Fields, in order: CDR3 length, clone size, J gene, V gene, D gene, CDR3 DNA, CDR3 protein. The D gene is left open where the match is weak. The listing skips clone size in some rows; elsewhere it reads once, few, many or a size class.

17	.	TRBJ2-6	TRBV21-1	.	TGTGCCAGCGCCCGGGACAGGGTTCCCCCTGGGGCCAACGTCCTGACTTTC	CASARDRVPPGANVLTF
13	once	TRBJ1-1	TRBV6-4	.	TGTGCCAGCAACAGACAGCTGAACACTGAAGCTTTCTTT	CASNRQLNTEAFF
17	.	TRBJ1-3	TRBV27	TRBD1	TGTGCCAGCAGTTACCCGGGACAGATCCCCTCTGGAAACACCATATATTTT	CASSYPGQIPSGNTIYF
15	once	TRBJ1-1	TRBV18	TRBD1	TGTGCCAGCTCACCGAAAAGACAGGGGGGTACTGAAGCTTTCTTT	CASSPKRQGGTEAFF
17	.	TRBJ1-6	TRBV15	TRBD1	TGTGCCACCAGCAGAGATCGCGAAGGGGGCGCATTTTCACCCCTCCACTTT	CATSRDREGGAFSPLHF
17	.	TRBJ2-6	TRBV19	.	TGTGCCAGTAGTGGGTCGGAGGCCTTCTCTGGGGCCAACGTCCTGACTTTC	CASSGSEAFSGANVLTF
14	.	TRBJ2-7	TRBV13	.	TGTGCCAGCAGCTTACAGACAGACTCCTACGAGCAGTACTTC	CASSLQTDSYEQYF
15	.	TRBJ1-1	TRBV5-4	.	TGTGCCAGCAGCCAACCGGGGGGGGGATACACTGAAGCTTTCTTT	CASSQPGGGYTEAFF
16	.	TRBJ2-5	TRBV5-1	TRBD2	TGCGCCAGCAGCTTGTTTGCGGGGGGGCCCCAAGAGACCCAGTACTTC	CASSLFAGGPQETQYF
14	.	TRBJ1-5	TRBV5-1	.	TGCGCCAGCAGTTCGACAGGCGACAAGGGGCCCCAGCATTTT	CASSSTGDKGPQHF
14	.	TRBJ1-1	TRBV7-9	TRBD1	TGTGCCAGCAGCCTAGGACAGGAGAACACTGAAGCTTTCTTT	CASSLGQENTEAFF
15	.	TRBJ2-1	TRBV5-1	TRBD1	TGCGCCAGCAGCTTGGATTCGGGACAGTACAATGAGCAGTTCTTC	CASSLDSGQYNEQFF
15	.	TRBJ2-5	TRBV28	TRBD2	TGTGCCAGCAGCGGGACTAGCGGGGGCCAAGAGACCCAGTACTTC	CASSGTSGGQETQYF
15	.	TRBJ1-5	TRBV2	TRBD1	TGTGCCAGCAGTGAAGGACAGGGCGGCAATCAGCCCCAGCATTTT	CASSEGQGGNQPQHF
16	.	TRBJ1-3	TRBV5-4	.	TGTGCCAGCAGCTATAGCCGGGGTAGCTCTGGAAACACCATATATTTT	CASSYSRGSSGNTIYF
13	.	TRBJ1-1	TRBV6-5	.	TGTGCCAGCGGGGTGGGGTTGAACAGGGAAGCTTTCTTT	CASGVGLNREAFF
16	.	TRBJ2-5	TRBV10-3	TRBD2	TGTGCCATCAGTGAGACTAGCGGGGGCCAACGGGAGACCCAGTACTTC	CAISETSGGQRETQYF
13	few	TRBJ1-2	TRBV30	.	TGTGCCTGGACAAGCGGGGGCAGCTATGGCTACACCTTC	CAWTSGGSYGYTF
20	.	TRBJ2-6	TRBV4-1	TRBD1	TGCGCCAGCAGCCCAGGAGCCCCCGGGACAGGGGGTTACGGGGCCAACGTCCTGACTTTC	CASSPGAPGTGGYGANVLTF
14	.	TRBJ1-3	TRBV6-6	.	TGTGCCAGCAGCCTGGGGAGCTCTGGAAACACCATATATTTT	CASSLGSSGNTIYF
16	.	TRBJ2-3	TRBV11-2	TRBD2	TGTGCCAGCAGCCAGTTACCGGGACTAATGGTTACTACGCAGTATTTT	CASSQLPGLMVTTQYF
13	.	TRBJ1-1	TRBV7-2	.	TGTGCCAGCAGCTTACGGGGGACCCATGAAGCTTTCTTT	CASSLRGTHEAFF
16	.	TRBJ2-3	TRBV7-6	TRBD1	TGTGCCAGCAGCTTAGAGACAGGGGCGTCGGCAGATACGCAGTATTTT	CASSLETGASADTQYF
13	.	TRBJ2-4	TRBV6-5	.	TGTGCCAGCACAGGGATAGCCAAAAACATTCAGTACTTC	CASTGIAKNIQYF
13	.	TRBJ2-5	TRBV29-1	.	TGCAGCGGGGGGCCGGGGGGATACGAGACCCAGTACTTC	CSGGPGGYETQYF
17	.	TRBJ2-6	TRBV4-1	TRBD1	TGCGCCAGCAGTCGGACAGGGGTCCCTTCTGGGGCCAACGTCCTGACTTTC	CASSRTGVPSGANVLTF
15	.	TRBJ2-5	TRBV13	TRBD1	TGTGCCAGCAGCCACGGACAGGGGGCTGCAGAGACCCAGTACTTC	CASSHGQGAAETQYF
15	once	TRBJ2-1	TRBV21-1	.	TGTGCCAGCGGCAGGAGACAGGGGGCGAACAATGAGCAGTTCTTC	CASGRRQGANNEQFF
14	.	TRBJ2-3	TRBV30	TRBD2	TGTGCCTGGAACCTAGCGGGGGGGCAGGGTACGCAGTATTTT	CAWNLAGGQGTQYF
14	.	TRBJ1-5	TRBV28	.	TGTGCCAGCAGTTCGGGGGGGATTGGTCGGCCCCAGCATTTT	CASSSGGIGRPQHF
14	.	TRBJ1-1	TRBV6-5	.	TGTGCCAGCAGTTACTCGAGGAGGAACACTGAAGCTTTCTTT	CASSYSRRNTEAFF
15	.	TRBJ2-5	TRBV7-9	.	TGTTCCAGCAGCTTAGCCGGTGTAGGGAGGGAGACCCAGTACTTC	CSSSLAGVGRETQYF
15	.	TRBJ1-6	TRBV10-3	.	TGTGCCATCAGTGAGGGAGGACTTCCGAATTCACCCCTCCACTTT	CAISEGGLPNSPLHF
15	.	TRBJ2-4	TRBV19	TRBD1	TGTGCCAGTAGTGGCGGACAGGGGAGGGAAAACATTCAGTACTTC	CASSGGQGRENIQYF
15	.	TRBJ2-6	TRBV9	.	TGTGCCAGCAGCGCACGAACGACAGGGGCCAACGTCCTGACTTTC	CASSARTTGANVLTF
15	few	TRBJ1-2	TRBV7-8	TRBD1	TGTGCCAGCAGCTTAAACAGGGGGCAAGGCTATGGCTACACCTTC	CASSLNRGQGYGYTF
15	.	TRBJ1-1	TRBV4-3	.	TGCGCCAGCAGCCAAGTAGTTACGGTGAACACTGAAGCTTTCTTT	CASSQVVTVNTEAFF
16	.	TRBJ2-1	TRBV28	TRBD1	TGTGCCAGCAGGACCGACGGAGAGGGGGCGAATAATGAGCAGTTCTTC	CASRTDGEGANNEQFF
13	.	TRBJ1-6	TRBV27	TRBD1	TGTGCCAGCAGTAGACAGGGAAATTCACCCCTCCACTTT	CASSRQGNSPLHF
15	.	TRBJ1-4	TRBV7-2	.	TGTGCCAGCAGCTTACGGGGAGGGACTAATGAAAAACTGTTTTTT	CASSLRGGTNEKLFF
12	.	TRBJ2-7	TRBV27	TRBD1	TGTGCCAGCAGCCCAACAGGGGGCGAGCAGTACTTC	CASSPTGGEQYF
14	.	TRBJ1-2	TRBV2	.	TGTGCCAGCAGTTTCCTAGGGACATCTGGTGGCTACACCTTC	CASSFLGTSGGYTF
13	.	TRBJ2-2	TRBV7-9	TRBD2	TGTGCCAGCAGGCGGGAGAGCGCGGGGGAGCTGTTTTTT	CASRRESAGELFF
12	once	TRBJ2-7	TRBV29-1	TRBD1	TGCAGCGTAGGACAGGGGGCGGACGAGCAGTACTTC	CSVGQGADEQYF
15	.	TRBJ1-5	TRBV11-2	.	TGTGCCAGCAGCTTGACCAGGGGTGACAATCAGCCCCAGCATTTT	CASSLTRGDNQPQHF
12	few	TRBJ1-2	TRBV30	.	TGTGCCTGGAGTGTAGGACAGTATGGCTACACCTTC	CAWSVGQYGYTF
16	few	TRBJ2-5	TRBV2	TRBD2	TGTGCCAGCAGTGAGATGGGACTAGCGGGGGGACAGACCCAGTACTTC	CASSEMGLAGGQTQYF
14	few	TRBJ2-3	TRBV11-2	.	TGTGCCAGCAGCTTCTCTAGCCCGCCTGATACGCAGTATTTT	CASSFSSPPDTQYF
13	.	TRBJ2-7	TRBV5-1	.	TGCGCCAGCAGCTTGGAAGCGGCGGGGGAGCAGTACTTC	CASSLEAAGEQYF
18	.	TRBJ1-3	TRBV18	TRBD1	TGTGCCAGCTCACCTATAGGACAGGGAGAATCTCTTGGAAACACCATATATTTT	CASSPIGQGESLGNTIYF
17	.	TRBJ2-2	TRBV7-2	.	TGTGCCAGCAGTTCGAGGGTCGGGGGATCGGGTACCGGGGAGCTGTTTTTT	CASSSRVGGSGTGELFF
15	.	TRBJ1-2	TRBV18	.	TGTGCCAGCTCACCACCGGGCTCCGGTAACTATGGCTACACCTTC	CASSPPGSGNYGYTF
15	few	TRBJ1-5	TRBV15	TRBD1	TGTGCCACCAGCAGAGATGACAGGGTGGATCAGCCCCAGCATTTT	CATSRDDRVDQPQHF
13	.	TRBJ1-5	TRBV19	.	TGTGCCAGTAGCGGGCCGGGGATTCAGCCCCAGCATTTT	CASSGPGIQPQHF
12	.	TRBJ1-2	TRBV6-6	.	TGTGCCAGCAGTTACTCCGGCCAGGACTACACCTTC	CASSYSGQDYTF
13	few	TRBJ1-1	TRBV14	.	TGTGCCAGCAGCCCAGGGCTTCACTCTGAAGCTTTCTTT	CASSPGLHSEAFF
14	.	TRBJ2-1	TRBV7-9	.	TGTGCCAGCCGAGGATGGGGGGACTACAATGAGCAGTTCTTC	CASRGWGDYNEQFF
17	.	TRBJ1-6	TRBV6-1	.	TGTGCCAGCAGTGACGGGGGGACCAGCTCCTATAATTCACCCCTCCACTTT	CASSDGGTSSYNSPLHF